Following are 28 T cell receptor beta chains from one sample sequenced in a study of blood T cell dynamics during melanoma immunotherapy. TCRdb's copy holds only in-frame clones and misses some; the assay was immunoSEQ multiplex PCR. The sample includes 13,000 to 15,000 clones, around 84% seen only once; the top ten take 6% to 7.5%. Regarding time point: pre-treatment baseline. This specimen was blood, taken from a patient treated with checkpoint blockade. Every receptor here comes from a human donor with melanoma.

As DNA, the CDR3 is TGCGCCAGCAGCTTGACCGGGGGGCGCACAGATACGCAGTATTTT. It specifies CASSLTGGRTDTQYF. The gene calls are TRBV5-1 and TRBJ2-3; perhaps TRBD2 as D (7 bases). V gave up 1 base and J gave up 1 base, with 10 bases separating them. Germline V gene lookup returns CDR1 SGHRS and CDR2 YFSETQ. CDR3 length: 15 amino acids.

The chain employs TRBV19 and TRBJ1-6; D gene unclear. Germline V gene sequence: CDR1 LNHDA, CDR2 SQIVND (reference sequence). The germline V and J ends were trimmed by 5 bases and 9 bases, with 14 bases remaining between them. CDR3 size: 14 residues. Here the CDR3 DNA reads TGTGCCAGTAGTGCTTTGGGGATGGGTTCACCCCTCCACTTT. It is translated as CASSALGMGSPLHF.

The V and J genes are TRBV10-3 and TRBJ2-3, with D unresolved. The CDR3 is 13 residues long. CDR1 is ENHRY and CDR2 is SYGVKD in the germline V gene. V was pared by 0 bases and J by 4 bases, with 5 bases between. The chain's CDR3 is CAISESGSDTQYF. The CDR3 nucleotides read TGTGCCATCAGTGAGTCTGGGTCAGATACGCAGTATTTT.

J is TRBJ2-1 and V is TRBV9; the D gene is possibly TRBD1 (6 bases). The CDR3 covers 15 residues. Germline assignment: CDR1 SGDLS and CDR2 YYNGEE. Deletions cut 0 bases from V and 7 bases from J, with 14 bases between. For the CDR3, the DNA is TGTGCCAGCAGCGTAGAGGGGGATCCGAAGAATGAGCAGTTCTTC. Its protein product is CASSVEGDPKNEQFF.

This sequence joins TRBV6-1 and TRBJ1-3; D call uncertain. The CDR3 is 16 residues long. Germline V CDR1 and CDR2: MNHNS, SASEGT. Deletions cut 1 base from V and 0 bases from J, with 10 bases between. Here the CDR3 DNA reads TGTGCCAGCAGTGAAGTAAACAGTTACTCTGGAAACACCATATATTTT. Translating gives CASSEVNSYSGNTIYF.

This rearrangement joins TRBV6-1 to TRBJ1-5; no reliable D call. V shed 6 bases and J shed 0 bases, with 6 bases lying between them. Germline V gives CDR1 MNHNS, CDR2 SASEGT. The CDR3 is 13 amino acids. The CDR3 DNA is TGTGCCAGCAGCAGCTATAGCAATCAGCCCCAGCATTTT. Protein sequence: CASSSYSNQPQHF.

Of note for this clone: A junction boundary mismatches the germline segment, possibly from a read error. This chain connects TRBV7-2 to TRBJ2-5; D not certain. The CDR3 length is 14 residues. Germline V lookup: CDR1 SGHTA, CDR2 FQGNSA. In DNA, the CDR3 is TGTGCCAGCAGCTTATCGGTCGGTCAAGAGGCCCAGTACTTC. It is translated as CASSLSVGQEAQYF.

The chain recombines TRBV9 with TRBJ1-3; TRBD1 matches 7 bases. Per the germline V gene, CDR1 is SGDLS and CDR2 is YYNGEE. The CDR3 contains 16 residues. Trimming removed 3 bases from V and 2 bases from J; junction bases left unmatched: 8. The CDR3 is CASSAVGTAAGNTIYF. DNA for the CDR3: TGTGCCAGCAGCGCCGTAGGGACAGCCGCTGGAAACACCATATATTTT. Full variable domain (rest looked up from reference TRBV9 and TRBJ1-3): DSGVTQTPKHLITATGQRVTLRCSPRSGDLSVYWYQQSLDQGLQFLIQYYNGEERAKGNILERFSAQQFPDLHSELNLSSLELGDSALYFCASSAVGTAAGNTIYFGEGSWLTVV.

V gene TRBV5-1 combines with J gene TRBJ2-3, with 8 bases identical to TRBD1. V gave up 0 bases and J gave up 5 bases; unmatched junction bases: 8. The CDR3 has 16 amino acids. Germline CDR1 is SGHRS and CDR2 is YFSETQ. This chain's CDR3 is CASSLGDTGGGDTQYF. In DNA, the CDR3 is TGCGCCAGCAGCTTGGGGGATACAGGGGGTGGAGATACGCAGTATTTT.

The J gene is TRBJ1-6, the V gene TRBV7-2; tentatively, D is TRBD1 (6 bases). Trimming left V 2 bases short and J 7 bases short, with 12 bases between. This CDR3 has 15 residues. From germline, CDR1 is SGHTA and CDR2 FQGNSA. The CDR3 spells CASSLRTVRNSPLHF. The CDR3 DNA sequence: TGTGCCAGCAGCTTAAGGACAGTGAGGAATTCACCCCTCCACTTT.

In DNA, the CDR3 is TGTGCCAGCAGCCCCGGGAGGACTAGCGACAAGCAGTATTTT. Protein: CASSPGRTSDKQYF. The chain couples TRBV9 to TRBJ2-3; 9 bases fit TRBD2. Trimming took 4 bases from V and 11 from J; bases not matched to a gene: 11. Germline CDR1 and CDR2: SGDLS and YYNGEE. CDR3 length: 14 residues.

The V call is TRBV19, the J call TRBJ2-7, with D tentatively TRBD2 (7 bases). The ends were cut back, 3 bases at V and 5 bases at J, with 20 bases in the middle. The CDR3 runs 16 residues. Germline V gene data show CDR1 as LNHDA and CDR2 as SQIVND (reference sequence). The CDR3 here is CASSMSWSGGAHEQYF. The CDR3 nucleotides are TGTGCCAGTAGTATGTCTTGGTCTGGGGGGGCCCACGAGCAGTACTTC.

The chain joins TRBV5-6 to TRBJ2-7, with no clear D. In germline, CDR1 is SGHDT, CDR2 YYEEEE. V was shortened by 4 bases and J by 1 base, with 12 bases between the two germline ends. The CDR3 is made up of 14 amino acids. The CDR3 nucleotides read TGTGCCAGCAGCCCGGGCCCTAGTTCCTACGAGCAGTACGTC. This codes for CASSPGPSSYEQYV.

Remarks on this clone: One junction end does not reproduce the germline sequence, and a read error may be involved. The rearrangement links TRBV10-3 to TRBJ2-3, with 10 bases that match TRBD1. Germline CDR1 is ENHRY and CDR2 is SYGVKD. This CDR3 region has 16 residues. The CDR3, as DNA: TGTGTCATCAGCCGCAACCCGGGACAGGGGTCAGATACGCAGTATTTT. Translated, it gives CVISRNPGQGSDTQYF.

This clone was seen a few times. V is TRBV5-5 and J is TRBJ2-5; a possible D gene is TRBD2 (6 bases). The germline CDR1 and CDR2 sequences are SGHKS and YYEKEE (reference sequence). The CDR3 has 13 amino acids. V shed 4 bases and J shed 0 bases, with 7 bases lying between them. The CDR3 region has the DNA TGTGCCAGCAGCGGGGAGGACCAAGAGACCCAGTACTTC. This codes for CASSGEDQETQYF.

This clone showed up just once. The chain links TRBV19 to TRBJ2-2; perhaps TRBD2 as D (6 bases). CDR3 length: 14 residues. In germline, CDR1 is LNHDA, CDR2 SQIVND (reference sequence). V was pared by 5 bases and J by 5 bases, with 12 bases between. CDR3 DNA: TGTGCCAGTAGTGAAGGGAGGCCGACCGGGGAGCTGTTTTTT. Its protein is CASSEGRPTGELFF.

This chain links TRBV11-1 with TRBJ1-1; D is unresolved. Trimming removed 1 base from V and 0 bases from J, with 9 bases in between. The CDR3 runs to 15 residues. Germline CDR1 reads SGHAT; CDR2 reads FQDESV (reference sequence). The CDR3 bases are TGTGCCAGCAGCTTAGAACGGAACATGAACACTGAAGCTTTCTTT. Translation gives CASSLERNMNTEAFF.

The V call is TRBV21-1, the J call TRBJ2-7; the table's D call TRBD2 went unverified against the DNA. TRBV21-1 is a pseudogene locus. The CDR3 loop spans 15 amino acids. The CDR3 region has the DNA TGTGCCAGCAGCAAAGTGGAGCGGGGGGGGTACGAGCAGTACGTC. Translated, it gives CASSKVERGGYEQYV.

This chain connects TRBV19 to TRBJ1-2, with TRBD1 as a possible D gene (6 bases). The CDR3 covers 16 residues. Trimming pared 5 bases from V and 0 bases from J, leaving 16 bases between. Germline V gene data show CDR1 as LNHDA and CDR2 as SQIVND (reference sequence). CDR3 residues: CASSAWQGTSNYGYTF. Here the CDR3 DNA reads TGTGCCAGTAGTGCTTGGCAGGGGACGTCTAACTATGGCTACACCTTC.

The gene calls are TRBV7-2 and TRBJ2-7; D call uncertain. CDR1 and CDR2 (germline): SGHTA, FQGNSA. This CDR3 is 13 amino acids long. V was trimmed by 3 bases and J by 5 bases, leaving 11 bases between them. CDR3 loop: CASSFGQLDEQYF. The CDR3 nucleotides read TGTGCCAGCAGCTTTGGGCAGCTCGACGAGCAGTACTTC. The whole variable domain, remainder taken from reference TRBV7-2 and TRBJ2-7, is GAGVSQSPSNKVTEKGKDVELRCDPISGHTALYWYRQSLGQGLEFLIYFQGNSAPDKSGLPSDRFSAERTGGSVSTLTIQRTQQEDSAVYLCASSFGQLDEQYFGPGTRLTVT.

V gene TRBV7-3 combines with J gene TRBJ2-2; 8 bases line up with TRBD2. Trimming at V came to 5 bases and at J to 6 bases, leaving 11 bases not matched to a gene. Germline V gives CDR1 SGHTA, CDR2 FQGTGA. CDR3 length equals 16 residues. The CDR3 DNA reads as TGTGCCAGCAGCCCCTCGGGCGGGGGGCGCGCCGGGGAGCTGTTTTTT. As protein: CASSPSGGGRAGELFF.

The V and J genes are TRBV6-6 and TRBJ1-6, with TRBD1 matching 10 bases. This CDR3 region has 16 residues. The germline V gene has CDR1 MNHNY and CDR2 SVGAGI (reference sequence). The ends lost 6 bases at V and 6 bases at J; junction bases unmatched: 8. Here the CDR3 reads CASSPGQGFSNSPLHF. In nucleotides, the CDR3 is TGTGCCAGCAGCCCGGGACAGGGGTTCTCTAATTCACCCCTCCACTTT.

This chain links TRBV30 with TRBJ1-5, with a tentative D call TRBD1 (6 bases). Germline CDR1 and CDR2: GTSNPN and SVGIG (reference sequence). This CDR3 has 14 residues. The ends were cut back, 2 bases at V and 3 bases at J, with 11 bases in the middle. CDR3: CAWSTQGNNQPQHF. The CDR3 DNA follows: TGTGCCTGGAGTACCCAGGGGAACAATCAGCCCCAGCATTTT.

The chain has TRBV5-4 and TRBJ2-5, with 15 bases lining up with TRBD2. With 3 bases clipped from V and 3 bases from J, the junction kept 6 bases outside the gene matches. This CDR3 is built from 17 residues. CDR1 SGHNT and CDR2 YYREEE come from the germline V gene (reference sequence). The CDR3 sequence is CASSSGTSGGLKETQYF. For the CDR3, the DNA is TGTGCCAGCAGCTCCGGGACTAGCGGGGGGCTTAAAGAGACCCAGTACTTC.

This clone was picked up one time. The chain carries TRBV5-1 and TRBJ1-4, with 12 bases fitting TRBD1. J gave up 6 bases and V 3 bases, and 9 bases lay outside the gene matches. The CDR3 is made up of 17 amino acids. The germline V gene has CDR1 SGHRS and CDR2 YFSETQ. CDR3 sequence: CASSSGQGARFDEKLFF. CDR3 sequence (DNA): TGCGCCAGCAGCTCGGGACAGGGGGCGCGGTTTGATGAAAAACTGTTTTTT.

The CDR3 nucleotides are TGTGCCAGCACCGGGGGAGGGGGCAATCAGCCCCAGCATTTT. The encoded protein is CASTGGGGNQPQHF. The rearrangement links TRBV6-6 to TRBJ1-5; TRBD1 might be the D (5 bases). Germline V gene lookup returns CDR1 MNHNY and CDR2 SVGAGI (reference sequence). Between the trimmed V and J ends, which lost 7 bases and 2 bases, there was a span of 12 bases. The CDR3 consists of 14 residues.

The rearrangement links TRBV7-2 to TRBJ2-1; 7 bases match TRBD2. Losses at the gene ends were 3 bases for V and 0 bases for J; bases not matched to a gene: 2. This CDR3 comprises 15 residues. The germline V gene has CDR1 SGHTA and CDR2 FQGNSA. In DNA form, the CDR3 reads TGTGCCAGCAGCTTTACGGGGGGCTCCTACAATGAGCAGTTCTTC. Translation gives CASSFTGGSYNEQFF.

The chain couples TRBV19 to TRBJ2-3; D assignment may be TRBD1 or TRBD2 (7 bases each). Trimming took off 5 bases at V and 0 bases at J, with 12 bases between the two ends. The CDR3 covers 15 residues. Germline assignment: CDR1 LNHDA and CDR2 SQIVND (reference sequence). The DNA of the CDR3 is TGTGCCAGTAGTCCAGGGGGGGTTAGCACAGATACGCAGTATTTT. Its translation is CASSPGGVSTDTQYF.